The 27 T cell receptor beta chains below were found in one sample sequenced in a study of T cells after yellow fever vaccination. TCRdb fed the 5' RACE reads into MiXCR, producing one record per CDR3 protein. The sample has about 50,000 distinct CDR3 sequences; 6% to 8% are singletons. Sequenced here: CD8+ T cells sorted from PBMCs, sampled approximately 15 days after the first yellow fever vaccination. These TCRs come from a young man who received the YFV17D yellow fever vaccine.

V usage is TRBV13 and J usage is TRBJ2-5, with D possibly being TRBD1 (5 bases). V gave up 1 base and J gave up 7 bases, with 13 bases separating them. The germline V gene encodes CDR1 PRHDT and CDR2 FYEKMQ (reference sequence). The CDR3 runs to 14 residues. The CDR3, as DNA: TGTGCCAGCAGCTTAGAGGCAGGGATTGGGACCCAGTACTTC. It yields the protein CASSLEAGIGTQYF.

This clonotype was seen repeatedly, ten times or more. The chain is built from TRBV5-1 and TRBJ2-7; D is uncertain. The CDR3 has 13 residues. Germline lookup yields CDR1 SGHRS and CDR2 YFSETQ. With 1 base removed from V and 1 base from J, the gap between germline ends came to 6 bases. CDR3 protein: CASSLPESYEQYF. CDR3 nucleotides: TGCGCCAGCAGCTTGCCCGAGTCCTACGAGCAGTACTTC. Full variable domain (remainder filled in from reference TRBV5-1 and TRBJ2-7): KAGVTQTPRYLIKTRGQQVTLSCSPISGHRSVSWYQQTPGQGLQFLFEYFSETQRNKGNFPGRFSGRQFSNSRSEMNVSTLELGDSALYLCASSLPESYEQYFGPGTRLTVT.

The chain links TRBV5-6 to TRBJ2-7; perhaps TRBD2 as D (5 bases). CDR3 size: 14 residues. Trimming stripped 4 bases from V and 3 bases from J, with 14 bases between. CDR1 is SGHDT, CDR2 YYEEEE, per germline. In DNA form, the CDR3 reads TGTGCCAGCAGCCCCGGGATAGTGGGCTACGAGCAGTACTTC. Translated, it gives CASSPGIVGYEQYF.

This clonotype has only a few counts. The chain joins TRBV4-2 to TRBJ2-6; D unclear. In germline, CDR1 is LGHNA, CDR2 YNFKEQ. The CDR3 consists of 15 residues. V shed 3 bases and J shed 2 bases, with 8 bases lying between them. The CDR3 here is CASSHRSAGANVLTF. In DNA form, the CDR3 reads TGTGCCAGCAGCCATAGAAGCGCTGGGGCCAACGTCCTGACTTTC.

This clonotype was counted ten times or more. The chain employs TRBV28 and TRBJ2-3; TRBD1 is a possible D gene (5 bases). The CDR3 runs 15 residues. Deletions cut 3 bases from V and 1 base from J, with 11 bases between. Germline V gene lookup returns CDR1 MDHEN and CDR2 SYDVKM. The CDR3 here is CASSFTLGGTDTQYF. Here the CDR3 DNA reads TGTGCCAGCAGTTTTACCCTAGGGGGCACAGATACGCAGTATTTT.

This clonotype was observed many times. The chain employs TRBV5-1 and TRBJ2-7, with D unresolved. Germline CDR1 reads SGHRS; CDR2 reads YFSETQ. Trimming took 0 bases from V and 4 from J, leaving 11 bases between them. The CDR3 runs 14 residues. The CDR3 bases are TGCGCCAGCAGCTTGGGGGCAAGAATTTACGAGCAGTACTTC. It specifies CASSLGARIYEQYF.

Ten or more counts support this clonotype. The rearrangement joins TRBV12-3 or TRBV12-4 to TRBJ2-1; 7 bases fit TRBD1. Trimming cost V 8 bases and J 4 bases; bases outside gene matches: 14. The length of the CDR3 is 16 residues. The CDR3 loop is CASSPIGDSWYNEQFF. The CDR3 nucleotides read TGTGCCAGCTCTCCGATCGGGGACAGTTGGTACAATGAGCAGTTCTTC.

This clonotype has at least ten counts. The genes are TRBV12-3 or TRBV12-4 and TRBJ2-3; D is unclear. Trimming cost V 8 bases and J 1 base, with 13 bases left between them. The length of the CDR3 is 14 residues. CDR3 sequence reads: CASEAPPGTDTQYF. The DNA of the CDR3 is TGTGCCAGCGAAGCCCCGCCTGGCACAGATACGCAGTATTTT.

In this sample, this clonotype turned up many times. This chain joins TRBV21-1 and TRBJ1-6; TRBD1, the table's D call, was not compared with the DNA. TRBV21-1 is tagged as a pseudogene. This CDR3 spans 17 amino acids. CDR3 loop: CASSRRRDSSYNSPLHF. The CDR3 coding sequence is TGTGCCAGCAGCAGGCGCCGCGATAGCTCCTATAATTCACCCCTCCACTTT.

This clonotype occurred many times. The chain joins TRBV11-2 to TRBJ2-3; D is unresolved. Per germline, CDR1 SGHAT and CDR2 FQNNGV. CDR3 size: 14 residues. The V gene lost 3 bases and the J gene lost 4 bases, with 11 bases spanning the gap. The DNA for the CDR3 is TGTGCCAGCAGCTTCTACCGGGTAGCAGATACGCAGTATTTT. Residues: CASSFYRVADTQYF.

This clonotype was counted at least ten times. This CDR3 is CSVDHSTTSLRGDTQYF. CDR3 in DNA: TGCAGCGTTGATCACTCGACGACTAGTCTTCGGGGGGATACGCAGTATTTT. The chain joins TRBV29-1 to TRBJ2-3; tentatively, D is TRBD2 (6 bases). The germline V and J ends were trimmed by 3 bases and 6 bases, with 25 bases remaining between them. Germline-derived CDR1 and CDR2 are SQVTM and ANQGSEA. CDR3 length: 17 amino acids.

This clonotype was found a few times. This sequence joins TRBV6-2 or TRBV6-3 and TRBJ1-6; no firm D call. V was pared by 0 bases and J by 6 bases, with 9 bases between. The CDR3 spans 15 residues. Germline CDR1 MNHEY, CDR2 SVGEGT. In nucleotides, the CDR3 is TGTGCCAGCAGTTACTCAGCCAGGACTAATTCACCCCTCCACTTT. It encodes CASSYSARTNSPLHF.

This clonotype was counted only a few times. This chain joins TRBV29-1 and TRBJ2-3; 8 bases agree with TRBD2. The CDR3 loop spans 16 amino acids. Germline V gene sequence: CDR1 SQVTM, CDR2 ANQGSEA. Losses at the gene ends were 3 bases for V and 7 bases for J; bases not matched to a gene: 15. For the CDR3, the DNA is TGCAGCGTTGACCCCAGCCGCGGGGGGCAACCACATACGCAGTATTTT. Protein sequence: CSVDPSRGGQPHTQYF.

This clonotype was counted a few times. The chain combines TRBV13 with TRBJ1-2; TRBD1 matches at 9 bases. V shed 5 bases and J 8 bases; nucleotides not matched to a gene: 6. The CDR3 runs to 13 residues. CDR1 and CDR2 (germline): PRHDT, FYEKMQ (reference sequence). The CDR3 coding sequence is TGTGCCAGCAGCATACAGGGGGCGGGAGGCTACACCTTC. Protein: CASSIQGAGGYTF.

This clonotype was observed at least ten times. The J gene is TRBJ2-7, the V gene TRBV7-9; either TRBD1 or TRBD2 may supply D (5 bases each). The CDR3 has 13 amino acids. V lost 0 bases and J 5 bases, leaving 8 bases between the germline ends. Germline V gene lookup returns CDR1 SEHNR and CDR2 FQNEAQ (reference sequence). The CDR3 is CASSLALGDEQYV. In nucleotides, the CDR3 is TGTGCCAGCAGCTTAGCGTTGGGGGACGAGCAGTACGTC.

In its sample, this clonotype was seen many times. This rearrangement joins TRBV7-6 to TRBJ2-7, with D tentatively TRBD2 (5 bases). Germline CDR1 and CDR2: SGHVS and FNYEAQ. CDR3 length: 14 residues. V lost 5 bases and J 5 bases, leaving 16 bases between the germline ends. CDR3: CASSERDAGDEQYF. CDR3 coding DNA: TGTGCCAGCAGCGAACGGGATGCCGGGGACGAGCAGTACTTC.

This clonotype was seen repeatedly, ten times or more. The V and J genes are TRBV20-1 and TRBJ2-1; 9 nucleotides agree with TRBD2. The J segment lost 8 bases and the V segment lost 4 bases, leaving 6 bases of the junction unmatched. Germline V gives CDR1 DFQATT, CDR2 SNEGSKA (reference sequence). The CDR3 has 13 residues. CDR3 nucleotides: TGCAGTGCTATAGCGGGGGAGGTGGATGAGCAGTTCTTC. It translates to CSAIAGEVDEQFF.

This clonotype was seen a handful of times. The J gene is TRBJ2-2, the V gene TRBV7-9; D not resolved. Germline lookup yields CDR1 SEHNR and CDR2 FQNEAQ (reference sequence). The CDR3 length is 13 residues. Trimming shortened V by 5 bases and J by 1 base, and 5 bases separated the two germline ends. CDR3 amino acids: CASSPGNTGELFF. In DNA form, the CDR3 reads TGTGCCAGCAGCCCAGGGAACACCGGGGAGCTGTTTTTT. The full variable domain, its missing parts supplied by reference TRBV7-9 and TRBJ2-2, is DTGVSQNPRHKITKRGQNVTFRCDPISEHNRLYWYRQTLGQGPEFLTYFQNEAQLEKSRLLSDRFSAERPKGSFSTLEIQRTEQGDSAMYLCASSPGNTGELFFGEGSRLTVL.

On this clonotype: A read error may be the cause here, since a much bigger clone is one base away. The V gene is TRBV11-1, the J gene TRBJ2-1; a possible D gene is TRBD2 (6 bases). The CDR3 has 18 amino acids. V lost 7 bases and J lost 13, with 35 bases in between. Germline V gene sequence: CDR1 SGHAT, CDR2 FQDESV (reference sequence). This CDR3 reads CASTLYPNTRDSRFGQFF. In nucleotides, the CDR3 is TGTGCCAGCACCCTCTACCCGAATACCCGGGACTCACGTTTCGGACAGTTCTTC.

This clonotype was counted at least ten times. The chain is built from TRBV5-1 and TRBJ2-3, with 11 nucleotides matching TRBD2. Germline V lookup: CDR1 SGHRS, CDR2 YFSETQ. V was pared by 4 bases and J by 2 bases, with 12 bases of the junction left unmatched. The CDR3 spans 18 residues. The CDR3 is CASSGSTSGALSTDTQYF. The CDR3 DNA reads as TGCGCCAGCAGCGGATCGACTAGCGGGGCTCTATCCACAGATACGCAGTATTTT.

This clonotype was seen a handful of times. The chain carries TRBV7-2 and TRBJ1-6; the match to TRBD1 covers 8 bases. This CDR3 comprises 15 residues. Looked up from germline, CDR1 is SGHTA and CDR2 is FQGNSA. V shed 5 bases, J shed 8 bases, and the junction held 8 bases outside the gene matches. CDR3 sequence reads: CASSGRTGMDSPLHF. CDR3 coding DNA: TGTGCCAGCAGCGGACGGACAGGGATGGATTCACCCCTCCACTTT.

In its sample, this clonotype was seen many times. This rearrangement joins TRBV7-6 to TRBJ2-1, with TRBD1 identical over 10 bases. Unmatched junction bases numbered 4, after V lost 5 bases and J lost 6 bases. This CDR3 comprises 14 residues. Per germline, CDR1 SGHVS and CDR2 FNYEAQ. This CDR3 reads CASSPTGGLNEQFF. Here the CDR3 DNA reads TGTGCCAGCAGCCCGACAGGGGGCCTCAATGAGCAGTTCTTC.

This sequence joins TRBV29-1 and TRBJ2-2; maybe TRBD2 (5 bases). Trimming stripped 4 bases from V and 1 base from J, with 10 bases between. Germline values: CDR1 SQVTM, CDR2 ANQGSEA. The CDR3 spans 14 residues. CDR3 in DNA: TGCAGCGTTGTATCGGCGGGGAACACCGGGGAGCTGTTTTTT. This sequence encodes CSVVSAGNTGELFF.

This clonotype was recorded at least ten times. J is TRBJ1-1 and V is TRBV29-1, with TRBD1 matching over 8 bases. This CDR3 contains 14 residues. The V gene end was trimmed by 7 bases and the J gene end by 0 bases; junction bases not matched to a gene: 7. Germline V gives CDR1 SQVTM, CDR2 ANQGSEA. This CDR3 is CSGGTGVMNTEAFF. The CDR3 region has the DNA TGCAGCGGCGGGACAGGTGTCATGAACACTGAAGCTTTCTTT.

This clonotype was recorded at least ten times. This chain joins TRBV11-1 and TRBJ1-2; weak D call: TRBD1 (5 bases). Per the germline V gene, CDR1 is SGHAT and CDR2 is FQDESV (reference sequence). Trimming took off 5 bases at V and 4 bases at J, with 11 bases between the two ends. The CDR3 sequence is 13 residues long. CDR3 nucleotides: TGTGCCAGCAGCCTAGGACATCTCTATGGCTACACCTTC. It yields the protein CASSLGHLYGYTF. Looking up the rest from reference TRBV11-1 and TRBJ1-2 gives the full variable domain: EAEVAQSPRYKITEKSQAVAFWCDPISGHATLYWYRQILGQGPELLVQFQDESVVDDSQLPKDRFSAERLKGVDSTLKIQPAELGDSAMYLCASSLGHLYGYTFGSGTRLTVV.

This clonotype was observed many times. The chain combines TRBV12-3 or TRBV12-4 with TRBJ1-2; D perhaps matches TRBD1 (6 bases). The CDR3 is 15 residues long. Trimming removed 6 bases at V and 3 bases at J, with 17 bases between. The chain's CDR3 is CASSPSGGRYYGYTF. CDR3 in DNA: TGTGCCAGCAGCCCGTCGGGGGGCAGGTACTATGGCTACACCTTC.

There are many counts of this clonotype. V is TRBV9 and J is TRBJ2-5, with TRBD1 matching over 9 bases. V gave up 4 bases and J gave up 5 bases; unmatched junction bases: 9. The CDR3 extends over 15 amino acids. CDR1 and CDR2 from the germline V gene are SGDLS and YYNGEE. The chain's CDR3 is CASSTRDREGETQYF. Written as DNA, the CDR3 is TGTGCCAGCAGCACCCGGGACAGGGAGGGGGAGACCCAGTACTTC.